A selection of T cell receptor beta chains follows, all from one sample in a study of CD8+ T cells in alopecia areata. Here immunoSEQ multiplex PCR was the method, and the copy in TCRdb shows in-frame clones only, minus some. The sample has over 10,000 clones; 61% are singletons. Material for sequencing was skin. Receptor source: a human donor with alopecia areata. CDR3s include the opening cysteine and the closing phenylalanine or tryptophan. A D gene is named only where the DNA matches it firmly. Clone size is stated in some rows and not others, as once, few, many or a class when expanded.

>TRBD1|TRBV7-3|TRBJ1-2|once
TGTGCCAGCAGCTCCCTCATCGGAAGGGGGCATGGTGGCTACACCTTC
CASSSLIGRGHGGYTF
>TRBD2|TRBV7-3|TRBJ2-2|once
TGTGCCAGCCTCTCGAATAGCGGGGCCGGGGAGCTGTTTTTT
CASLSNSGAGELFF
>TRBD1|TRBV27|TRBJ1-2|NA
TGTGCCAGCACCCCGGGGCAGGGGGCGCCCTATGGCTACACCTTC
CASTPGQGAPYGYTF
>NA|TRBV4-3|TRBJ2-2|NA
TGCGCCAGCAGCCACGACAGAGGGGAGCTGTTTTTT
CASSHDRGELFF
>NA|TRBV25-1|TRBJ1-5|NA
TGTGCCAGCAGCCCGGGCTTTCAGGGTCAGCCCCAGCATTTT
CASSPGFQGQPQHF
>TRBD2|TRBV7-2|TRBJ2-5|NA
TGTGCCAGCAGCTTAGTTGTGGGAGGGGAGACCCAGTACTTC
CASSLVVGGETQYF
>TRBD1|TRBV27|TRBJ1-5|NA
TGTGCCAGCTCGTCGACAGGGGGCCGTCAGCCCCAGCATTTT
CASSSTGGRQPQHF
>TRBD1|TRBV6-5|TRBJ1-6|NA
TGTGCCAGCAGGGGGACAGGCAATTCACCCCTCCACTTT
CASRGTGNSPLHF
>NA|TRBV7-3|TRBJ2-3|NA
TGTGCCAGCAGCCCCCAGCTGAAGGGAGATACGCAGTATTTT
CASSPQLKGDTQYF
>NA|TRBV4-1|TRBJ2-7|medium-sized
TGCGCCAGCAGCCACGGGGCCGCGGGGACTGCGCGGCACGAGCAGTACTTC
CASSHGAAGTARHEQYF
>TRBD1|TRBV18|TRBJ1-1|NA
TGTGCCAGCTCATCGACCGACAGGGGAGCTTTCTTT
CASSSTDRGAFF
>NA|TRBV5-1|TRBJ1-2|NA
TGCGCCAGCAGCTTGGAAAGGGTCCAGGGCTACACCTTC
CASSLERVQGYTF
>NA|TRBV9|TRBJ2-3|few
TGTGCCAGCAGCATCCGCACAGATACGCAGTATTTT
CASSIRTDTQYF
>TRBD2|TRBV5-8|TRBJ2-1|NA
TGTGCCAGCAGCTTGGCCGGGGTAGCGGGATTCGACGATGAGCAGTTCTTC
CASSLAGVAGFDDEQFF
>TRBD1|TRBV5-1|TRBJ2-7|few
TGCGCCAGCAGCTTGGAGGGACAGGGCACCTACGAGCAGTACTTC
CASSLEGQGTYEQYF
>TRBD1|TRBV7-9|TRBJ2-2|NA
TGTGCCAGCAGTCGTTGGACAGGGGGAAAAGGGGAGCTGTTTTTT
CASSRWTGGKGELFF
>TRBD2|TRBV5-1|TRBJ2-7|few
TGCGCCAGCAGCTTGGTAGCGGGGGATTACGAGCAGTACTTC
CASSLVAGDYEQYF
>NA|TRBV30|TRBJ2-1|once
TGTGCCTGTGGTCGGGGGCTTTTGGCCTACAATGAGCAGTTCTTC
CACGRGLLAYNEQFF
>NA|TRBV4-2|TRBJ2-6|NA
TGTGCCAGCAGCCAAGTAACAGTGGCGGGGAGCTCTGGGGCCAACGTCCTGACTTTC
CASSQVTVAGSSGANVLTF
>TRBD1|TRBV5-1|TRBJ2-2|NA
TGCGCCAGCAGCTTGGCCACGGGACAGGGGTACACCGGGGAGCTGTTTTTT
CASSLATGQGYTGELFF
>NA|TRBV6-5|TRBJ1-1|NA
TGTGCCAGCAGACTAGGGACCACCGAAGCTTTCTTT
CASRLGTTEAFF
>NA|TRBV14|TRBJ1-2|once
TGTGCCAGCAGCCATACCAGGAACTATGGCTACACCTTC
CASSHTRNYGYTF
>TRBD1|TRBV11-1|TRBJ1-1|NA
TGTGCCAGCAGCTTATTCGACAGGGGGATCGAAGCTTTCTTT
CASSLFDRGIEAFF
>NA|TRBV27|TRBJ2-3|NA
TGTGCCAGCAGAAAGACCAGCACAGATACGCAGTATTTT
CASRKTSTDTQYF
>TRBD1|TRBV5-1|TRBJ1-1|NA
TGCGCCAGCAGCTTGGCGGGGGACAGTAGCACTGAAGCTTTCTTT
CASSLAGDSSTEAFF
>NA|TRBV6-6|TRBJ1-1|few
TGTGCCAGCAGTTACTACGGGGGGAACACTGAAGCTTTCTTT
CASSYYGGNTEAFF
>NA|TRBV6-1|TRBJ2-7|few
TGTGCCAGCAGTGAGTTTGTCGAGCAGTACTTC
CASSEFVEQYF